This T cell receptor beta chain originates from a study of blood T cell repertoires in COVID-19. In the study overall: Donors in the United States, Italy and Spain gave samples during acute or convalescent COVID-19. T cells, B-cell-depleted T cells, or PBMCs supplied cDNA or gDNA.

The protocol was immunoSEQ multiplex PCR, while the TCRdb copy is restricted to in-frame clones and leaves out a portion. The sample contains hundreds of thousands of clones, 75% to 85% of which appear only once. Trimming took 0 bases from V and 2 from J; bases not matched to a gene: 3. Germline V CDR1 and CDR2: SGHRS, YFSETQ. The CDR3 consists of 18 residues. This receptor was obtained from a woman aged 45-65 years with acute or convalescent COVID-19. The chain is built from TRBV5-1 and TRBJ2-6, with TRBD1 identical over 12 bases. Sequenced input: peripheral blood. The CDR3 DNA follows: TGCGCCAGCAGCTTGGCGGGACAGGGGGCGCCTGGGGCCAACGTCCTGACTTTC. Its translation: CASSLAGQGAPGANVLTF.